This TCR beta chain was identified in a study of blood T cell repertoires in COVID-19. CDR3 length: 15 amino acids. Germline-derived CDR1 and CDR2 are SGDLS and YYNGEE. The V gene end was trimmed by 3 bases and the J gene end by 0 bases; junction bases not matched to a gene: 2. Per the original data handling: Cell counts per sample came from amplifying reference gene primers. Profiling relied on immunoSEQ multiplex PCR, and the TCRdb table lists in-frame clones only, not all of them. The DNA was the basis for D and trimming; V, J and clone size are from that table. The data show 150,000 to 200,000 clones, roughly nine tenths seen once.

Sequenced: peripheral blood. The clonotype comes from a man between 65 and 85 years old with active or convalescent COVID-19. The chain carries TRBV9 and TRBJ2-1, with TRBD2 matching over 8 bases. The CDR3 is CASSAGTSSYNEQFF. In nucleotides, the CDR3 is TGTGCCAGCAGCGCCGGGACTAGCTCCTACAATGAGCAGTTCTTC.